These T cell receptor beta chains were read from a single sample in a study of cytomegalovirus exposure and HLA in healthy donors. Here immunoSEQ multiplex PCR was the method, and the copy in TCRdb shows in-frame clones only, minus some. The sample records roughly 100,000 clones, roughly 80% being singletons. Sequencing was performed on PBMCs. Source of these receptors: a middle-aged woman in good health and CMV-seropositive. Each CDR3 is given with its conserved first and last residue. The D gene is left open where the match is weak. Size is stated for part of the rows, as once, few or many counts, or as a class when the clone is expanded.

clone_size	v_call	j_call	d_call	cdr3_aa	cdr3_nt
NA	TRBV27	TRBJ2-3	TRBD2	CASSSGTTADTQYF	TGTGCCAGCAGTTCCGGGACTACCGCAGATACGCAGTATTTT
NA	TRBV5-5	TRBJ2-7	NA	CASSPGVSYEQYF	TGTGCCAGCAGCCCGGGAGTCTCCTACGAGCAGTACTTC
few	TRBV6-5	TRBJ1-6	NA	CASSYSRTAPSPLHF	TGTGCCAGCAGTTACTCTCGGACAGCACCTTCACCCCTCCACTTT
NA	TRBV5-1	TRBJ1-4	NA	CASSRGTGEEKLFF	TGCGCCAGCAGCCGCGGGACTGGTGAAGAAAAACTGTTTTTT
few	TRBV7-3	TRBJ1-5	NA	CASSRGANQPQHF	TGTGCCAGCAGCCGGGGTGCAAATCAGCCCCAGCATTTT
NA	TRBV4-1	TRBJ2-1	NA	CASSQRESSYNEQFF	TGCGCCAGCAGCCAGAGGGAGAGCTCCTACAATGAGCAGTTCTTC
NA	TRBV19	TRBJ1-1	NA	CASRSDFRNTEAFF	TGTGCCAGCCGGTCCGACTTCCGGAACACTGAAGCTTTCTTT
NA	TRBV27	TRBJ2-5	NA	CASKRLGPIQETQYF	TGTGCCAGTAAACGTCTAGGTCCCATACAAGAGACCCAGTACTTC
NA	TRBV28	TRBJ2-6	TRBD1	CASSHDRDSGANVLTF	TGTGCCAGCAGCCACGACAGGGACTCTGGGGCCAACGTCCTGACTTTC
NA	TRBV4-1	TRBJ2-7	TRBD1	CASSQEVPGQGRYEQYF	TGCGCCAGCAGCCAAGAAGTACCGGGACAGGGAAGATACGAGCAGTACTTC
few	TRBV6-5	TRBJ2-7	TRBD2	CASSYGGSGGYEQYF	TGTGCCAGCAGTTACGGTGGTAGCGGGGGGTACGAGCAGTACTTC
NA	TRBV19	TRBJ1-6	NA	CASSNYPGVRGPLHF	TGTGCCAGTAGTAACTATCCAGGGGTACGGGGACCCCTCCACTTT
few	TRBV9	TRBJ1-2	TRBD1	CASSVAGGLSGGADYGYTF	TGTGCCAGCAGCGTAGCTGGGGGTCTGTCAGGGGGCGCGGACTATGGCTACACCTTC
NA	TRBV6-6	TRBJ1-6	NA	CASRLGGDPPNSPLHF	TGTGCCAGCAGGCTGGGGGGGGACCCTCCTAATTCACCCCTCCACTTT
NA	TRBV11-3	TRBJ1-5	NA	CASSLSGFNQPQHF	TGTGCCAGCAGCTTGTCAGGATTCAATCAGCCCCAGCATTTT
NA	TRBV7-9	TRBJ1-5	TRBD1	CASSSQGASNQPQHF	TGTGCCAGCAGTTCACAGGGGGCTAGCAATCAGCCCCAGCATTTT
NA	TRBV28	TRBJ2-6	TRBD2	CASSLGLAGNGANVLTF	TGTGCCAGCAGTTTAGGGCTAGCGGGAAATGGGGCCAACGTCCTGACTTTC
NA	TRBV11-1	TRBJ2-3	NA	CASSLMQRADTDTQYF	TGTGCCAGCAGCTTAATGCAGCGGGCAGACACAGATACGCAGTATTTT
few	TRBV2	TRBJ1-1	NA	CASSDTFGTKNTEAFF	TGTGCCAGCAGTGACACGTTTGGGACAAAGAACACTGAAGCTTTCTTT
NA	TRBV4-3	TRBJ2-6	NA	CASSPRTSGANVLTF	TGCGCCAGCAGCCCACGAACATCTGGGGCCAACGTCCTGACTTTC
NA	TRBV19	TRBJ2-6	TRBD2	CASRTSGRGANVLTF	TGTGCCAGTAGGACTAGCGGGAGAGGGGCCAACGTCCTGACTTTC
NA	TRBV2	TRBJ1-4	NA	CASTGTLNEKLFF	TGTGCCAGTACAGGGACCCTTAATGAAAAACTGTTTTTT
NA	TRBV2	TRBJ2-7	NA	CASRSDSYEQYF	TGTGCCAGCAGGTCGGACAGCTACGAGCAGTACTTC
NA	TRBV5-1	TRBJ2-2	TRBD2	CASTGGTSAGELFF	TGCGCCAGCACGGGAGGGACTAGCGCCGGGGAGCTGTTTTTT
NA	TRBV7-8	TRBJ1-2	NA	CASSLLYYRLRLDYGYTF	TGTGCCAGCAGCTTATTATATTATCGTCTGCGGTTAGACTATGGCTACACCTTC
once	TRBV4-1	TRBJ2-7	NA	CASSYRLGFRYEQYF	TGCGCCAGCAGCTACCGACTAGGATTCCGCTACGAGCAGTACTTC
once	TRBV5-1	TRBJ2-7	TRBD2	CASSLVTSGTYEQYF	TGCGCCAGCAGCTTGGTGACTAGCGGGACCTACGAGCAGTACTTC
NA	TRBV2	TRBJ2-7	TRBD1	CASRVSGTGNTYEQYF	TGTGCCAGCAGAGTCTCCGGGACAGGGAACACCTACGAGCAGTACTTC
NA	TRBV5-6	TRBJ2-1	NA	CASSFGDNEQFF	TGTGCCAGCAGCTTCGGGGACAATGAGCAGTTCTTC
NA	TRBV11-3	TRBJ2-2	NA	CASSLVDEELFF	TGTGCCAGCAGCTTAGTAGATGAGGAGCTGTTTTTT
few	TRBV2	TRBJ2-3	NA	CASSVEGVDTQYF	TGTGCCAGCAGTGTAGAGGGTGTAGATACGCAGTATTTT
NA	TRBV4-1	TRBJ2-7	TRBD1	CASSQGRFGTALYEQYF	TGCGCCAGCAGCCAAGGTCGTTTCGGGACAGCCCTCTACGAGCAGTACTTC
NA	TRBV25-1	TRBJ1-6	NA	CASGGNSAGNSPLHF	TGTGCCAGCGGCGGAAATTCCGCGGGGAATTCACCCCTCCACTTT
NA	TRBV10-3	TRBJ1-2	NA	CAISGGQNYGYTF	TGTGCCATCAGTGGTGGACAAAACTATGGCTACACCTTC
NA	TRBV19	TRBJ2-1	NA	CASQGQAFLNEQFF	TGTGCCAGTCAGGGACAAGCCTTTCTCAATGAGCAGTTCTTC
NA	TRBV2	TRBJ2-7	TRBD1	CASSEGQPRSYEQYF	TGTGCCAGCAGTGAGGGACAGCCCCGCTCCTACGAGCAGTACTTC
few	TRBV27	TRBJ2-7	NA	CASRPDRFHEQYF	TGTGCCAGCAGACCCGACAGGTTCCACGAGCAGTACTTC
NA	TRBV11-2	TRBJ1-4	NA	CASSSLSATNEKLFF	TGTGCCAGCAGCTCCCTGTCAGCAACTAATGAAAAACTGTTTTTT
NA	TRBV19	TRBJ1-6	NA	CASRGAGRSSPLHF	TGTGCCAGTAGGGGGGCAGGCCGAAGTTCACCCCTCCACTTT
once	TRBV7-9	TRBJ1-5	NA	CASSQEGNQPQHF	TGTGCCAGCAGCCAGGAGGGGAATCAGCCCCAGCATTTT
few	TRBV9	TRBJ2-7	TRBD1	CASSDRDRGYEQYF	TGTGCCAGCAGCGACCGGGACAGGGGCTACGAGCAGTACTTC
NA	TRBV7-9	TRBJ2-3	NA	CASRTSGGTDTQYF	TGTGCCAGCAGAACGTCTGGAGGCACAGATACGCAGTATTTT
NA	TRBV5-6	TRBJ2-7	TRBD2	CASSLGTSGGTGHEQYF	TGTGCCAGCAGCTTGGGAACTAGCGGGGGCACGGGGCACGAGCAGTACTTC
few	TRBV7-9	TRBJ1-3	TRBD1	CASSGRQGAGNTIYF	TGTGCCAGCAGCGGGCGACAGGGAGCTGGAAACACCATATATTTT
NA	TRBV2	TRBJ1-2	TRBD1	CASRARTGDNYGYTF	TGTGCCAGCAGAGCCAGGACAGGAGATAATTATGGCTACACCTTC